The present T cell receptor beta chain was sequenced within a study of control samples from healthy donors and cancer patients. This clone was seen once. The repertoire was sequenced with immunoSEQ multiplex PCR; TCRdb's copy has only in-frame clones and lacks some. Counted here are under 300,000 clones, almost 85% occurring once; the ten biggest clones make up roughly 14%. The J segment lost 8 bases and the V segment lost 0 bases, leaving 17 bases of the junction unmatched. There are 18 residues in the CDR3. Germline assignment: CDR1 SNHLY and CDR2 FYNNEI. Sequenced sample: PBMCs. This TCR was recovered from a woman aged 55-70 years with lung cancer. This chain links TRBV2 with TRBJ1-2; 8 nucleotides align to TRBD1. CDR3: CASSEAVSKQGGRSGYTF. DNA of the CDR3: TGTGCCAGCAGTGAAGCGGTCTCCAAACAGGGGGGCAGATCGGGCTACACCTTC.